This TCR beta chain was sequenced during a study of blood T cells in healthy people across ages (dated by TCRdb to 2015 to 2017). About the study as a whole: In model experiments, template switching captured roughly one uniquely barcoded TCR beta cDNA molecule for every two T cells. The donors were divided into four age groups: young (average around 16 years), middle-aged (approximately 42), aged (around 67) and long-lived (nearly 85). Two additional independent replicas of 1 million unique cDNA reads from the same blood draw were analyzed for two donors (one aged 18 to 30 and one aged 80 or older). Age-related changes in TCR beta repertoire diversity were measured in the study by deep sequencing normalized with unique cDNA molecular identifiers. To avoid experimental bias, donors of different ages were distributed randomly across sequencing lanes. Overall results and qualifications from the work: As age increased, observed TCR beta diversity per million T cells dropped in a roughly linear way, and a significant reduction was already evident by age about 40. Estimates of total diversity based on one million sequenced T cells were considered lower bounds and underestimates. A strong correlation was found between observed TCR beta diversity and the percentage of naive T cells measured by flow cytometry. Bulk unsorted PBMC profiling prevented conclusive comparison of naive and antigen-experienced compartments. Compared with the aged group, more naive CD4+ T cells, fewer expanded clones and increased TCR diversity were shown by the long-lived group, suggesting age selection. Donor CMV infection status was unknown, potentially confounding age-related changes in expanded clonotypes.

The CDR3 starts with the cysteine, ends with the phenylalanine, and has 15 residues. The CDR3 DNA has 45 bases and is translated from base 1. CDR1 and CDR2, looked up from the germline V gene, are MGHDK and SYGVNS. V is reduced by 6 bases and J by 4 bases, leaving a spacing of 17 bases between them. The library was prepared using 5' RACE. Sequencer: Illumina HiSeq 2500. A second PCR of roughly 6 to 12 cycles was run with a J-beta primer mix and a sample-barcoded 5' primer. Each TCR beta cDNA molecule received a unique molecular identifier from a template-switch 5' adaptor carrying 12 random nucleotides. Each sample yielded at least 2.5 million CDR3-containing paired-end reads. First-strand cDNA was synthesized from all RNA with the Mint cDNA synthesis kit, primed by a TRBC-specific oligonucleotide. Following uracil-DNA glycosylase treatment, all cDNA underwent a first 18-cycle PCR with the universal primers M1SS and BC2_uni_R. The authors' analysis ran thus. Normalization of each sample was performed by random selection of 1 million high-quality reads, each carrying a distinct molecular identifier. Instead of being binned into consensus sequences, reads that shared molecular identifiers were thrown out. MiTCR, set to a Q25 quality threshold and the strictest error-elimination algorithm, was used for CDR3 identification, clonotype clustering and error correction. A nonparametric unseen species model using Euler transformation provided a lower-bound estimate of total TCR beta diversity. TCRdb reanalyzed the raw reads on its own, using fastp at Q25 for trimming and MiXCR for clone calling, and kept in-frame beta chains. Under each unique CDR3 protein, matching rows form one entry showing the most common genes and DNA. These V and J calls originate from TCRdb's pipeline instead of the authors' own analysis. For this sample there are hundreds of thousands of distinct CDR3 sequences; 20% to 25% appear just once. The ten biggest clones cover approximately 3.6% of the sample.

There are a few counts of this clonotype. Its specific antigen is unknown. Base qualities are not at hand, and no much larger clone is one base apart. The approximately 39 donors, aged 6 to 90 years, were systemically healthy Caucasian individuals from Russia. About 9.6 milliliters of peripheral blood were collected from each donor into EDTA-treated Vacutainer tubes. PBMCs were isolated by Ficoll-Paque density-gradient centrifugation, with at least 6 million obtained per sample. Total RNA was extracted from PBMCs with Trizol reagent, with at least 5.5 micrograms obtained per sample. The percentages of naive CD45RAhigh/CD27high T cells were determined by flow cytometry on a PBMC aliquot from every donor.

The sequence came from a man aged 70-80 years in good health. Source material: blood. The V gene is TRBV25-1 and the J gene is TRBJ2-3; the D gene assignment is perhaps TRBD1 or TRBD2, with each matching 5 bases. The bases read TGTGCCAGCAGCGAGGGTGACAGATATGCAGATACGCAGTATTTT. The encoded protein is CASSEGDRYADTQYF.